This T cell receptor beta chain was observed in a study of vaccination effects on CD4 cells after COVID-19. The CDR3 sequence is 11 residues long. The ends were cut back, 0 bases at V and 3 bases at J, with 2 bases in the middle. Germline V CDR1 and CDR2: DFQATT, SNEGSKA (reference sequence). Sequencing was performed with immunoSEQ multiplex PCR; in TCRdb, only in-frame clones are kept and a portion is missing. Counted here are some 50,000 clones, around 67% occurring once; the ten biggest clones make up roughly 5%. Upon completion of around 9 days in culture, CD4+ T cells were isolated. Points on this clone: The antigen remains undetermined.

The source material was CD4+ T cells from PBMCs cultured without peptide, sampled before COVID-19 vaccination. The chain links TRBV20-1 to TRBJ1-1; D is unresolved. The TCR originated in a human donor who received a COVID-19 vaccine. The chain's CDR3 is CSAREYTEAFF. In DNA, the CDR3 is TGCAGTGCTAGAGAATACACTGAAGCTTTCTTT.